The subject of this entry is one T cell receptor beta chain. What it binds is not known. This specimen belongs to a study of T cell repertoires in cytomegalovirus infection. Overall study context: Indications came from public TCR beta signatures; they pointed to CMV infection and to a matching HLA type. Broader study findings: Identification of carriers of CMV plus the relevant HLA was performed using cumulative public TCR beta family frequency. HLA-C-restricted CMV-specific TCR beta clonotypes prevailed in the ex vivo response.

V shed 3 bases, J shed 5 bases, and the junction held 9 bases outside the gene matches. Germline lookup yields CDR1 SGHTA and CDR2 FQGNSA. The CDR3 is made up of 15 amino acids. MiXCR, applied by TCRdb to the reads, yields one record per CDR3 protein. Of roughly 280,000 distinct CDR3 sequences detected, around 8.7% appear once; the ten largest clones hold over 13%. Source material: PBMCs. This chain connects TRBV7-2 to TRBJ2-5, with 7 bases identical to TRBD2. This receptor was taken from a human donor in good health (CMV status not recorded). Some clones in this sample may be carry-over from other donors' samples. CDR3 bases: TGTGCCAGCAGCTTGGAGGGAGGGCCGCGTGAGACCCAGTACTTC. It codes for CASSLEGGPRETQYF.